A single sample gave rise to the 23 T cell receptor beta chains below, sequenced in a study of cytomegalovirus exposure and HLA in healthy donors. It was with 60 Vbeta and 13 Jbeta primers that the PCR ran. Data came from immunoSEQ multiplex PCR; TCRdb stores just in-frame clones and leaves some out. The sample lists fewer than 200,000 clones; more than 70% were seen once. Sequencing was carried out using PBMCs. These receptors came from a male donor in good health and CMV-seronegative.

This rearrangement joins TRBV15 to TRBJ2-3; 10 bases are a match to TRBD2. Germline CDR1 LNHNV, CDR2 YYDKDF (reference sequence). This CDR3 has 16 residues. V shed 3 bases and J 5 bases; nucleotides not matched to a gene: 8. Written as DNA, the CDR3 is TGTGCCACCAGCAGGAGAAGCGGGAGGGTGGGAGATACGCAGTATTTT. Translated, it gives CATSRRSGRVGDTQYF.

V and J are TRBV5-4 and TRBJ2-6, with D tentatively TRBD2 (5 bases). The germline V gene encodes CDR1 SGHNT and CDR2 YYREEE (reference sequence). CDR3 size: 13 residues. Trimming pared 3 bases from V and 4 bases from J, leaving 5 bases between. The CDR3 protein is CASSSGGANVLTF. CDR3 in DNA: TGTGCCAGCAGCTCGGGGGGGGCCAACGTCCTGACTTTC.

The J gene is TRBJ1-1, the V gene TRBV28; a possible D gene is TRBD1 (6 bases). CDR1 is MDHEN and CDR2 is SYDVKM in the germline V gene. The V end lost 5 bases, the J end lost 5 bases, and 18 bases lay between the germline ends. This CDR3 has 15 residues. The CDR3 sequence: CASSAPTGQGTEAFF. The CDR3 nucleotides read TGTGCCAGCAGTGCCCCGACAGGTCAAGGGACTGAAGCTTTCTTT. The full variable domain, with the rest looked up from reference TRBV28 and TRBJ1-1, is DVKVTQSSRYLVKRTGEKVFLECVQDMDHENMFWYRQDPGLGLRLIYFSYDVKMKEKGDIPEGYSVSREKKERFSLILESASTNQTSMYLCASSAPTGQGTEAFFGQGTRLTVV.

This chain connects TRBV6-6 to TRBJ2-7, with a tentative D call TRBD2 (5 bases). Trimming shortened V by 6 bases and J by 7 bases, and 10 bases separated the two germline ends. The CDR3 is made up of 11 amino acids. Germline V gene sequence: CDR1 MNHNY, CDR2 SVGAGI (reference sequence). CDR3 amino acids: CASSERREQYF. The CDR3 coding sequence is TGTGCCAGCAGCGAGCGGCGGGAGCAGTACTTC.

The chain has TRBV7-9 and TRBJ2-5; D might be TRBD1 (5 bases). The CDR3 consists of 13 residues. Germline V CDR1 and CDR2: SEHNR, FQNEAQ (reference sequence). The V and J ends lost 7 bases and 5 bases respectively, with 14 bases between them. The CDR3 sequence: CASTETVRETQYF. The CDR3 coding sequence is TGTGCCAGCACCGAGACAGTCAGGGAGACCCAGTACTTC.

The rearrangement uses TRBV7-9 and TRBJ2-5; 13 bases match TRBD2. Germline values: CDR1 SEHNR, CDR2 FQNEAQ (reference sequence). J was trimmed by 3 bases and V by 3 bases; bases with no gene match: 7. The CDR3 covers 17 residues. CDR3 in DNA: TGTGCCAGCAGCTTGGCCACGGGACTAGCGGGAAAAGAGACCCAGTACTTC. Its translation is CASSLATGLAGKETQYF.

This chain connects TRBV28 to TRBJ2-7, with D perhaps TRBD2 (6 bases). The CDR3 runs to 18 residues. V lost 4 bases and J 3 bases, leaving 25 bases between the germline ends. CDR1 MDHEN and CDR2 SYDVKM come from the germline V gene. CDR3 in amino acids: CASSSPPGAGRAVYEQYF. The CDR3 DNA follows: TGTGCCAGCAGTTCTCCCCCCGGGGCGGGGCGGGCGGTCTACGAGCAGTACTTC.

The rearrangement joins TRBV29-1 to TRBJ1-2; 9 bases agree with TRBD1. This CDR3 has 13 residues. J lost 6 bases, V lost 7 bases, and 9 bases had no gene match. In germline, CDR1 is SQVTM, CDR2 ANQGSEA. CDR3 residues: CSAPRRDRDGYTF. CDR3 DNA sequence: TGCAGCGCCCCCCGTCGGGACAGGGATGGCTACACCTTC.

The chain has TRBV6-6 and TRBJ2-5, with TRBD2 matching 8 bases. Gene TRBJ2-7 matches the end of the DNA better, so the J call may be wrong. The germline V gene encodes CDR1 MNHNY and CDR2 SVGAGI (reference sequence). The CDR3 spans 14 residues. The CDR3 sequence is CASSYASGSYEQYF. CDR3 nucleotides: TGTGCCAGCAGTTACGCCAGCGGGAGTTACGAGCAGTACTTC.

This chain joins TRBV27 and TRBJ1-6, with 9 bases lining up with TRBD1. The V segment lost 5 bases and the J segment 1 base; nucleotides outside the gene matches: 6. The germline gives CDR1 MNHEY, CDR2 SMNVEV (reference sequence). This CDR3 is built from 17 residues. This chain's CDR3 is CASSPLGQGSYNSPLHF. The CDR3 nucleotides are TGTGCCAGCAGTCCCCTGGGACAGGGTTCCTATAATTCACCCCTCCACTTT.

This clone has only a few counts. The chain links TRBV2 to TRBJ2-5; TRBD1 might be the D (5 bases). Germline V gene data show CDR1 as SNHLY and CDR2 as FYNNEI. The ends were cut back, 3 bases at V and 2 bases at J, with 16 bases in the middle. The CDR3 has 16 residues. The CDR3 reads CASSDPDSVGQETQYF. CDR3 coding DNA: TGTGCCAGCAGTGACCCAGACAGTGTGGGACAAGAGACCCAGTACTTC.

This clone turned up a few times. This chain uses TRBV21-1 with TRBJ2-7; the DNA was not used to check the table's D call, TRBD1. TRBV21-1 is a pseudogene segment. This CDR3 comprises 15 residues. The CDR3 DNA follows: TGTGCCAGCAGCTTCCGGGACAGGGGGCCGGACGAGCAGTACTTC. Translated: CASSFRDRGPDEQYF.

V usage is TRBV5-1 and J usage is TRBJ1-5, with 9 nucleotides matching TRBD1. The CDR3 covers 19 residues. V lost 4 bases, J lost 0 bases, and 14 bases stayed unmatched. Looked up from germline, CDR1 is SGHRS and CDR2 is YFSETQ. The CDR3 loop is CASSQDPGQGFDSNQPQHF. CDR3 DNA: TGCGCCAGCAGCCAAGACCCGGGACAGGGATTCGATAGCAATCAGCCCCAGCATTTT.

The V and J genes are TRBV6-5 and TRBJ1-1, with TRBD1 matching over 12 bases. The CDR3 has 15 residues. V lost 2 bases and J lost 6; bases outside the gene matches: 4. Germline loops: CDR1 MNHEY, CDR2 SVGAGI. Written as DNA, the CDR3 is TGTGCCAGCAGTTACAGCGGGACAGGGGGCCCTGAAGCTTTCTTT. This sequence encodes CASSYSGTGGPEAFF.

This clone was seen once. This chain connects TRBV5-1 to TRBJ2-3; D is unresolved. CDR1 SGHRS and CDR2 YFSETQ come from the germline V gene. Trimming took 4 bases from V and 5 from J, leaving 14 bases between them. CDR3 length: 14 amino acids. CDR3 loop: CASSQEDARDTQYF. For the CDR3, the DNA is TGCGCCAGCAGCCAAGAGGATGCTCGAGATACGCAGTATTTT.

The chain is built from TRBV6-5 and TRBJ1-3; D gene ambiguous. Trimming cost V 10 bases and J 1 base, with 11 bases left between them. Per the germline V gene, CDR1 is MNHEY and CDR2 is SVGAGI. The CDR3 consists of 13 residues. The CDR3 DNA sequence: TGTGCCACCGCGGTAGAGTCTGGAAACACCATATATTTT. Residues: CATAVESGNTIYF.

This chain uses TRBV25-1 with TRBJ2-2; possible D gene TRBD2, 6 bases. Trimming left V 7 bases short and J 0 bases short, with 12 bases between. Germline CDR1 reads MGHDK; CDR2 reads SYGVNS. The CDR3 runs 15 residues. The DNA for the CDR3 is TGTGCCAGCACGATGGCGGGAACGAACACCGGGGAGCTGTTTTTT. Encoded protein: CASTMAGTNTGELFF.

The V gene is TRBV10-3, the J gene TRBJ1-2; TRBD1 is a possible D gene (6 bases). Per the germline V gene, CDR1 is ENHRY and CDR2 is SYGVKD. CDR3 length: 15 residues. V gave up 0 bases and J gave up 8 bases, with 16 bases separating them. The CDR3 is CAISESGGQGRGYTF. CDR3 DNA: TGTGCCATCAGTGAGTCCGGGGGGCAGGGGAGAGGCTACACCTTC.

J is TRBJ1-1 and V is TRBV29-1; tentative D call: TRBD1 (5 bases). Germline V gene lookup returns CDR1 SQVTM and CDR2 ANQGSEA. Deletions cut 7 bases from V and 1 base from J, with 10 bases between. The CDR3 loop spans 12 amino acids. The CDR3 DNA is TGCAGCGGCAATCAGGGGAACACTGAAGCTTTCTTT. This gives the protein CSGNQGNTEAFF.

The CDR3 spells CASSSPAGTNEKLFF. In nucleotides, the CDR3 is TGTGCCAGCAGCTCCCCAGCAGGGACTAATGAAAAACTGTTTTTT. The chain uses TRBV7-9 and TRBJ1-4; possibly TRBD1 for D (5 bases). There are 15 residues in the CDR3. The V end lost 4 bases, the J end lost 2 bases, and 11 bases lay between the germline ends. The germline V gene has CDR1 SEHNR and CDR2 FQNEAQ (reference sequence). The whole variable domain, filled in from reference TRBV7-9 and TRBJ1-4, reads DTGVSQNPRHKITKRGQNVTFRCDPISEHNRLYWYRQTLGQGPEFLTYFQNEAQLEKSRLLSDRFSAERPKGSFSTLEIQRTEQGDSAMYLCASSSPAGTNEKLFFGSGTQLSVL.

The V call is TRBV5-6, the J call TRBJ1-4; 8 bases are a match to TRBD1. The germline V gene has CDR1 SGHDT and CDR2 YYEEEE. This CDR3 comprises 13 residues. V was clipped by 4 bases and J by 7 bases; unmatched bases: 3. For the CDR3, the DNA is TGTGCCAGCAGCCAAGACAGGGGTGAAAAACTGTTTTTT. This gives the protein CASSQDRGEKLFF.

V usage is TRBV25-1 and J usage is TRBJ2-7; TRBD1 might be the D (6 bases). The V gene's germline CDR1 is MGHDK and CDR2 SYGVNS. The CDR3 spans 11 residues. Trimming left V 4 bases short and J 6 bases short, with 7 bases between. This chain's CDR3 is CASSAGVEQYF. The DNA of the CDR3 is TGTGCCAGCAGTGCAGGGGTCGAGCAGTACTTC.

The V call is TRBV6-6, the J call TRBJ1-2; 7 bases are shared with TRBD1. The CDR3 loop spans 14 amino acids. CDR1 MNHNY and CDR2 SVGAGI come from the germline V gene (reference sequence). Trimming took 2 bases from V and 6 from J; bases not matched to a gene: 6. For the CDR3, the DNA is TGTGCCAGCAGTTACCGACAGGGAACGGATGGCTACACCTTC. This codes for CASSYRQGTDGYTF.